The 21 T cell receptor beta chains below were found in one sample sequenced in a study of OX40 agonist ivuxolimab in advanced cancers. Using immunoSEQ multiplex PCR, the repertoire was profiled, and TCRdb retains in-frame clones only, with some absent. The sample records over 75,000 clones, 94% being singletons. The sequences come from CD4+ or CD8+ T cells sorted from blood, collected in a trial of the OX40 agonist ivuxolimab. These receptors came from an adult with an advanced solid tumor such as melanoma, head and neck, liver or kidney cancer.

This chain connects TRBV6-1 to TRBJ2-3; no clear D. The V end was cut by 3 bases, the J end by 2 bases, with 12 bases between. The germline CDR1 and CDR2 sequences are MNHNS and SASEGT. The CDR3 spans 15 residues. The CDR3 is CASSERIGLTDTQYF. The CDR3 nucleotides read TGTGCCAGCAGTGAGCGAATAGGCCTCACAGATACGCAGTATTTT.

The chain joins TRBV15 to TRBJ1-1, with 7 bases lining up with TRBD1. This CDR3 has 15 residues. The junction had 5 bases not matched to a gene; V was cut back by 0 bases and J by 4 bases. Germline values: CDR1 LNHNV, CDR2 YYDKDF (reference sequence). This chain's CDR3 is CATSRDLGDSTEAFF. The CDR3 DNA sequence: TGTGCCACCAGCAGAGATCTCGGGGACAGCACTGAAGCTTTCTTT.

The CDR3 DNA is TGTGCCAGCAGCCCCTTAGGGGGCACTGAAGCTTTCTTT. Amino acids: CASSPLGGTEAFF. The rearrangement joins TRBV7-9 to TRBJ1-1; TRBD1 might be the D (6 bases). V was pared by 5 bases and J by 4 bases, with 11 bases between. CDR3 length equals 13 residues. Germline lookup yields CDR1 SEHNR and CDR2 FQNEAQ (reference sequence). Full variable domain (missing parts from reference TRBV7-9 and TRBJ1-1): DTGVSQNPRHKITKRGQNVTFRCDPISEHNRLYWYRQTLGQGPEFLTYFQNEAQLEKSRLLSDRFSAERPKGSFSTLEIQRTEQGDSAMYLCASSPLGGTEAFFGQGTRLTVV.

As for this clone: A read error may account for a junction end that differs from germline. The chain combines TRBV6-5 with TRBJ1-5; TRBD1 agrees at 7 bases. The germline CDR1 and CDR2 sequences are MNHEY and SVGAGI. The CDR3 is made up of 14 amino acids. Here the CDR3 DNA reads TGTGCCAGCAGTTTCGGACAGGAGAATCGGCCCCAGCATTTT. As protein: CASSFGQENRPQHF.

This chain connects TRBV9 to TRBJ2-1; 7 bases agree with TRBD1. The CDR3 extends over 14 amino acids. Germline V gene sequence: CDR1 SGDLS, CDR2 YYNGEE. Unmatched junction bases numbered 8, after V lost 4 bases and J lost 7 bases. The CDR3 region has the DNA TGTGCCAGCAGCACCTTGACAGGGATAAATGAGCAGTTCTTC. Translation gives CASSTLTGINEQFF.

The chain has TRBV5-1 and TRBJ2-7, with D perhaps given as TRBD1 or TRBD2 (5 bases each). The CDR3 has 17 residues. Trimming took off 2 bases at V and 5 bases at J, with 23 bases between the two ends. The germline V gene encodes CDR1 SGHRS and CDR2 YFSETQ. The DNA of the CDR3 is TGCGCCAGCAGCTTAAGTCATTGGGTGGGACCTCGGGACGAGCAGTACTTC. It encodes CASSLSHWVGPRDEQYF.

The chain employs TRBV10-1 and TRBJ2-7; the D gene is possibly TRBD1 (5 bases). V lost 6 bases, J lost 3 bases, and 24 bases lay in between. CDR1 is WNHNN and CDR2 is SYGVQD in the germline V gene (reference sequence). The CDR3 is 17 amino acids. DNA for the CDR3: TGCGCCAGCAGCCTCCCACAGGAGATCCCCCTTTACTACGAGCAGTACTTC. Protein product: CASSLPQEIPLYYEQYF.

Only a few counts were recorded for this clone. The chain combines TRBV19 with TRBJ2-2; perhaps D is TRBD1 or TRBD2 (5 bases each). V was pared by 5 bases and J by 8 bases, with 12 bases between. CDR1 is LNHDA and CDR2 is SQIVND in the germline V gene (reference sequence). The CDR3 contains 13 residues. CDR3 amino acids: CASSEIGAGELFF. For the CDR3, the DNA is TGTGCCAGTAGTGAAATCGGGGCTGGGGAGCTGTTTTTT.

V usage is TRBV9 and J usage is TRBJ2-3, with 7 bases that match TRBD2. Germline V gives CDR1 SGDLS, CDR2 YYNGEE. The CDR3 consists of 15 residues. Trimming at V came to 3 bases and at J to 2 bases, leaving 6 bases not matched to a gene. The CDR3 bases are TGTGCCAGCAGCGATGGGGACTACTACACAGATACGCAGTATTTT. It codes for CASSDGDYYTDTQYF.

The rearrangement joins TRBV11-3 to TRBJ1-5; 7 bases map to TRBD1. This CDR3 region has 15 residues. V dropped 6 bases and J dropped 3; count of bases not matched to a gene: 8. Per the germline V gene, CDR1 is SGHNT and CDR2 is YENEEA. CDR3 sequence (DNA): TGTGCCAGCAGTTGCAGGGGGGTCGCCAATCAGCCCCAGCATTTT. Translation gives CASSCRGVANQPQHF.

The chain is built from TRBV29-1 and TRBJ2-7; 10 nucleotides agree with TRBD2. Looked up from germline, CDR1 is SQVTM and CDR2 is ANQGSEA. The CDR3 sequence is 17 residues long. With 3 bases clipped from V and 2 bases from J, the junction kept 13 bases outside the gene matches. The CDR3 here is CSVEGSSGRNSAYEQYF. CDR3 DNA sequence: TGCAGCGTTGAGGGGTCTAGCGGGAGAAATAGCGCCTACGAGCAGTACTTC.

The gene calls are TRBV19 and TRBJ1-1; weak D call: TRBD1 (5 bases). This CDR3 is 14 amino acids long. Germline CDR1 reads LNHDA; CDR2 reads SQIVND (reference sequence). V shed 3 bases and J shed 3 bases, with 11 bases lying between them. In DNA form, the CDR3 reads TGTGCCAGTAGTATTAGCGGAGGGGACACTGAAGCTTTCTTT. Translation: CASSISGGDTEAFF.

The chain employs TRBV27 and TRBJ1-3, with TRBD1 identical over 12 bases. After removal of 2 bases from V and 4 bases from J, the junction contained 0 bases not matched to a gene. The CDR3 contains 15 residues. The germline V gene encodes CDR1 MNHEY and CDR2 SMNVEV (reference sequence). The CDR3 reads CASSLGTGGGNTIYF. The CDR3 DNA sequence: TGTGCCAGCAGTTTAGGGACAGGGGGCGGAAACACCATATATTTT.

Points on this clone: The same CDR3 is also encoded by other DNA sequences in this sample. The chain uses TRBV4-1 and TRBJ1-1; D is ambiguous. From germline, CDR1 is MGHRA and CDR2 YSYEKL. The ends were cut back, 0 bases at V and 7 bases at J, with 6 bases in the middle. The length of the CDR3 is 12 residues. CDR3 bases: TGCGCCAGCAGCCAAGAAGGGTTTGAAGCTTTCTTT. Its translation is CASSQEGFEAFF.

This chain links TRBV27 with TRBJ2-1, with 7 bases identical to TRBD2. CDR1 MNHEY and CDR2 SMNVEV come from the germline V gene (reference sequence). CDR3 length: 14 residues. The V and J ends lost 9 bases and 0 bases, in that order; junction bases with no gene match: 5. CDR3 sequence: CASAPGGSYNEQFF. The CDR3 coding sequence is TGTGCCAGTGCCCCGGGAGGCTCCTACAATGAGCAGTTCTTC.

The V call is TRBV12-5, the J call TRBJ2-2, with D possibly being TRBD1 (5 bases). The CDR3 is 17 residues long. Trimming took 0 bases from V and 1 from J, leaving 12 bases between them. Germline-derived CDR1 and CDR2 are LGHNT and FRNRAP. For the CDR3, the DNA is TGTGCTAGTGGTTTGGTACTCTTGACAGAGAACACCGGGGAGCTGTTTTTT. Amino acid sequence: CASGLVLLTENTGELFF.

V and J are TRBV13 and TRBJ2-5; no clear D gene. Looked up from germline, CDR1 is PRHDT and CDR2 is FYEKMQ (reference sequence). Trimming stripped 5 bases from V and 1 base from J, with 11 bases between. The CDR3 loop spans 14 amino acids. CDR3 sequence: CASSLRQSQETQYF. CDR3 DNA: TGTGCCAGCAGCCTGCGGCAGAGCCAAGAGACCCAGTACTTC.

This clone has a single count. The V gene is TRBV15, the J gene TRBJ2-7; possible D gene TRBD2, 6 bases. The CDR3 is 12 residues long. From germline, CDR1 is LNHNV and CDR2 YYDKDF (reference sequence). The V end was cut by 4 bases, the J end by 7 bases, with 11 bases between. In DNA form, the CDR3 reads TGTGCCACCAGCAAGACTAGAGATGAGCAGTACTTC. It translates to CATSKTRDEQYF.

The chain is built from TRBV28 and TRBJ2-7, with a weak D call TRBD2 (6 bases). The CDR3 consists of 13 residues. Germline V CDR1 and CDR2: MDHEN, SYDVKM. As DNA, the CDR3 is TGTGCTACGGGACTCCCGAGCTCCTACGAGCAGTACTTC. It is translated as CATGLPSSYEQYF. Based on the CDR3 plus reference TRBV28 and TRBJ2-7, the full variable domain is DVKVTQSSRYLVKRTGEKVFLECVQDMDHENMFWYRQDPGLGLRLIYFSYDVKMKEKGDIPEGYSVSREKKERFSLILESASTNQTSMYLCATGLPSSYEQYFGPGTRLTVT.

The gene calls are TRBV5-1 and TRBJ2-7; D gene unclear. This CDR3 has 12 amino acids. CDR1 is SGHRS, CDR2 YFSETQ, per germline. Trimming shortened V by 0 bases and J by 4 bases, and 5 bases separated the two germline ends. CDR3 sequence reads: CASSLVGYEQYF. The CDR3 DNA is TGCGCCAGCAGCTTGGTTGGGTACGAGCAGTACTTC.

The rearrangement joins TRBV11-2 to TRBJ2-7; no clear D gene. V gave up 1 base and J gave up 2 bases, with 3 bases separating them. CDR1 is SGHAT, CDR2 FQNNGV, per germline. There are 12 residues in the CDR3. CDR3 DNA sequence: TGTGCCAGCAGCTTAGCGCCCTACGAGCAGTACTTC. It is translated as CASSLAPYEQYF.